The entry below gives a single T cell receptor (beta chain) sequence along with its context. Its antigen is currently unknown. This CDR3 spans 13 amino acids. Germline CDR1 is SGHDN and CDR2 is FVKESK. The germline V and J ends were trimmed by 2 bases and 4 bases, with 8 bases remaining between them. The source of the sample is a study of cytotoxic CD8 clonotypes in ibrutinib-treated CLL. Study-level points and caveats: Whereas clonality rose at ibrutinib response, it declined toward baseline at progression.

Assay used: immunoSEQ multiplex PCR; TCRdb lists only in-frame clones, some missing. The sample consists of some 40,000 clones, 55% to 80% of them appearing once. The J gene is TRBJ1-1, the V gene TRBV14; weak D call: TRBD1 (5 bases). The clonotype originates from a human donor with chronic lymphocytic leukemia. Specimen: PBMCs, collected at disease progression, from a patient treated with ibrutinib. The CDR3 protein is CASSQSGATEAFF. The DNA of the CDR3 is TGTGCCAGCAGCCAATCTGGGGCCACTGAAGCTTTCTTT. The full variable domain, in which reference TRBV14 and TRBJ1-1 provide the parts outside the CDR3, is EAGVTQFPSHSVIEKGQTVTLRCDPISGHDNLYWYRRVMGKEIKFLLHFVKESKQDESGMPNNRFLAERTGGTYSTLKVQPAELEDSGVYFCASSQSGATEAFFGQGTRLTVV.